The 26 T cell receptor beta chains reported below all come from one sample, sequenced in a study of yellow fever vaccine responses in identical twins. TCRdb re-analysed the RT-PCR reads in MiXCR, keeping a single row per CDR3 protein. The sample has around 15,000 distinct CDR3 sequences; around 80% are singletons. The specimen comprised T cells from blood (PBMCs), unsorted or a sorted subset (not recorded which), sampled before or after yellow fever vaccination (not recorded which). The receptor set was obtained from a woman aged 18-29 years who received the yellow fever vaccine.

The J gene is TRBJ2-7, the V gene TRBV20-1, with D hard to call. There are 13 residues in the CDR3. V lost 3 bases to trimming and J lost 0 bases, with 9 bases between them. Germline lookup yields CDR1 DFQATT and CDR2 SNEGSKA (reference sequence). The CDR3 nucleotides are TGCAGTGCTAGGTCACAGAGCTCCTACGAGCAGTACTTC. Translation gives CSARSQSSYEQYF.

This sequence joins TRBV13 and TRBJ2-1; 14 bases align to TRBD2. After removal of 6 bases from V and 5 bases from J, the junction contained 3 bases not matched to a gene. This CDR3 comprises 15 residues. Germline V lookup: CDR1 PRHDT, CDR2 FYEKMQ (reference sequence). DNA for the CDR3: TGTGCCAGCAGACGACTAGCGGGAGGGGACAATGAGCAGTTCTTC. It specifies CASRRLAGGDNEQFF.

The chain links TRBV6-1 to TRBJ1-4; possible D gene TRBD1, 5 bases. Deletions cut 7 bases from V and 0 bases from J, with 15 bases between. CDR1 is MNHNS, CDR2 SASEGT, per germline. The length of the CDR3 is 16 residues. CDR3 protein: CASKQSWGSTNEKLFF. DNA of the CDR3: TGTGCCAGCAAACAAAGCTGGGGGTCAACTAATGAAAAACTGTTTTTT.

This rearrangement joins TRBV5-1 to TRBJ2-7, with D tentatively TRBD2 (6 bases). V dropped 4 bases and J dropped 5 bases, with 13 bases sitting between them. CDR1 and CDR2 (germline): SGHRS, YFSETQ. This CDR3 is built from 13 residues. Written as DNA, the CDR3 is TGCGCCAGCAGCGCCCCGTGGGGGGACGAGCAGTACTTC. Residues: CASSAPWGDEQYF.

The rearrangement uses TRBV6-2 or TRBV6-3 and TRBJ2-7, with D hard to call. The germline V gene encodes CDR1 MNHEY and CDR2 SVGEGT. The germline V and J ends were trimmed by 6 bases and 0 bases, with 12 bases remaining between them. The length of the CDR3 is 14 residues. Written as DNA, the CDR3 is TGTGCCAGCAGCTCGCAGGAGAACTCCTACGAGCAGTACTTC. It is translated as CASSSQENSYEQYF.

This clonotype showed up just a few times. This chain uses TRBV11-1 with TRBJ2-1; unclear D gene. Trimming removed 1 base from V and 14 bases from J, with 21 bases in between. The CDR3 runs to 15 residues. Germline values: CDR1 SGHAT, CDR2 FQDESV (reference sequence). The DNA for the CDR3 is TGTGCCAGCAGCTTAGTGTCGGACGGACCTACATTGGAGTTCTTC. It codes for CASSLVSDGPTLEFF.

In its sample, this clonotype was seen a few times. The J gene is TRBJ2-1, the V gene TRBV11-2; the D gene could be TRBD1 or TRBD2 (5 bases each). Germline values: CDR1 SGHAT, CDR2 FQNNGV. CDR3 size: 15 residues. The V end was cut by 1 base, the J end by 3 bases, with 10 bases between. The CDR3 nucleotides read TGTGCCAGCAGCTTAGTGTGGGGGAGCTACAATGAGCAGTTCTTC. This gives the protein CASSLVWGSYNEQFF.

The chain employs TRBV28 and TRBJ1-5, with TRBD1 as a possible D gene (5 bases). The germline V gene encodes CDR1 MDHEN and CDR2 SYDVKM. The CDR3 is 16 residues long. The germline V and J ends were trimmed by 2 bases and 4 bases, with 15 bases remaining between them. The CDR3 loop is CASSLIGQGGNQPQHF. CDR3 coding DNA: TGTGCCAGCAGTTTAATAGGGCAGGGCGGGAATCAGCCCCAGCATTTT.

This chain connects TRBV11-1 to TRBJ2-3, with 13 bases identical to TRBD2. V lost 5 bases and J lost 3; bases outside the gene matches: 17. The CDR3 is 20 amino acids. Germline V CDR1 and CDR2: SGHAT, FQDESV (reference sequence). For the CDR3, the DNA is TGTGCCAGCAGCCGCATGTTTCGGACTAGCGGGAGTTCTGTAACAGATACGCAGTATTTT. Protein sequence: CASSRMFRTSGSSVTDTQYF. Complete variable domain (other parts from reference TRBV11-1 and TRBJ2-3): EAEVAQSPRYKITEKSQAVAFWCDPISGHATLYWYRQILGQGPELLVQFQDESVVDDSQLPKDRFSAERLKGVDSTLKIQPAELGDSAMYLCASSRMFRTSGSSVTDTQYFGPGTRLTVL.

The chain is built from TRBV6-5 and TRBJ2-7, with 10 nucleotides matching TRBD1. Germline loops: CDR1 MNHEY, CDR2 SVGAGI. V gave up 6 bases and J gave up 0 bases; unmatched junction bases: 5. CDR3 size: 15 residues. The CDR3 DNA sequence: TGTGCCAGCAGGTACAGGACAGGGGGCTCCTACGAGCAGTACTTC. Translation: CASRYRTGGSYEQYF.

This clonotype occurred a few times. The chain joins TRBV11-3 to TRBJ2-7; 10 nucleotides line up with TRBD1. Germline V CDR1 and CDR2: SGHNT, YENEEA. This CDR3 comprises 14 residues. Unmatched junction bases numbered 5, after V lost 4 bases and J lost 5 bases. The CDR3 bases are TGTGCCAGCAGCTCCCGGGACAGGGGCCACGAGCAGTACTTC. Protein: CASSSRDRGHEQYF.

The chain carries TRBV29-1 and TRBJ2-7; 8 nucleotides agree with TRBD1. The trim removed 8 bases at V and 2 bases at J, leaving 8 bases unmatched. CDR1 and CDR2 (germline): SQVTM, ANQGSEA. The CDR3 totals 13 residues. In DNA, the CDR3 is TGCAGCACTAGGCAGGGGGCGGCCTACGAGCAGTACTTC. Its translation is CSTRQGAAYEQYF.

V and J are TRBV7-6 and TRBJ2-2, with TRBD2 matching over 8 bases. CDR3 length equals 19 residues. Germline V gene lookup returns CDR1 SGHVS and CDR2 FNYEAQ. V dropped 4 bases and J dropped 2; count of bases not matched to a gene: 15. CDR3 residues: CASSSSTSGPPLNTGELFF. The CDR3 nucleotides are TGTGCCAGCAGCTCCTCAACTAGCGGCCCTCCCCTAAACACCGGGGAGCTGTTTTTT.

In its sample, this clonotype was seen once. The chain has TRBV29-1 and TRBJ2-7; maybe TRBD2 (5 bases). V gave up 2 bases and J gave up 3 bases, with 11 bases separating them. Germline CDR1 SQVTM, CDR2 ANQGSEA. The CDR3 runs 13 residues. The CDR3 DNA sequence: TGCAGCGTTGAATCTGGACGGGACTACGAGCAGTACTTC. Translated, it gives CSVESGRDYEQYF.

The chain employs TRBV5-4 and TRBJ2-1; 8 bases fit TRBD2. The CDR3 has 16 amino acids. The V gene end was trimmed by 3 bases and the J gene end by 0 bases; junction bases not matched to a gene: 5. Germline CDR1 SGHNT, CDR2 YYREEE (reference sequence). The CDR3 reads CASSSNSGSSYNEQFF. CDR3 nucleotide sequence: TGTGCCAGCAGCTCAAACAGCGGGAGCTCCTACAATGAGCAGTTCTTC.

The chain combines TRBV5-6 with TRBJ2-1; TRBD1 aligns across 7 bases. The germline V gene encodes CDR1 SGHDT and CDR2 YYEEEE. V lost 4 bases and J lost 1; bases outside the gene matches: 8. The CDR3 has 16 amino acids. DNA for the CDR3: TGTGCCAGCAGCCCGCAGGGGGTTCGTTCCTACAATGAGCAGTTCTTC. Protein product: CASSPQGVRSYNEQFF.

This chain links TRBV7-9 with TRBJ1-2, with 7 nucleotides matching TRBD1. The V and J ends lost 7 bases and 8 bases, in that order; junction bases with no gene match: 7. There are 12 residues in the CDR3. Germline CDR1 SEHNR, CDR2 FQNEAQ (reference sequence). In nucleotides, the CDR3 is TGTGCCAGCAACCACCGGACAGGCGGCTACACCTTC. It translates to CASNHRTGGYTF.

The sample holds a few counts of this clonotype. The chain combines TRBV15 with TRBJ1-2; D is possibly TRBD1 (6 bases). CDR3 length: 14 amino acids. Germline V lookup: CDR1 LNHNV, CDR2 YYDKDF (reference sequence). V was clipped by 1 base and J by 1 base, with 7 bases between them. CDR3 DNA sequence: TGTGCCACCAGCAGAGCGGACAGTAACTATGGCTACACCTTC. Translated, it gives CATSRADSNYGYTF.

The V call is TRBV7-3, the J call TRBJ2-5; TRBD2 aligns across 8 bases. Germline V CDR1 and CDR2: SGHTA, FQGTGA. Trimming took 5 bases from V and 7 from J; bases not matched to a gene: 9. The CDR3 has 14 residues. Here the CDR3 DNA reads TGTGCCAGCAGCCGGGGCGGGGGGAGTGCGACCCAGTACTTC. Residues: CASSRGGGSATQYF. Full variable domain (rest looked up from reference TRBV7-3 and TRBJ2-5): GAGVSQTPSNKVTEKGKYVELRCDPISGHTALYWYRQSLGQGPEFLIYFQGTGAADDSGLPNDRFFAVRPEGSVSTLKIQRTERGDSAVYLCASSRGGGSATQYFGPGTRLLVL.

V usage is TRBV11-1 and J usage is TRBJ1-5, with 8 bases aligning to TRBD1. The ends lost 5 bases at V and 3 bases at J; junction bases unmatched: 3. The CDR3 runs 14 residues. Germline lookup yields CDR1 SGHAT and CDR2 FQDESV (reference sequence). CDR3 protein: CASSPGQVNQPQHF. CDR3 coding DNA: TGTGCCAGCAGCCCGGGACAGGTCAATCAGCCCCAGCATTTT.

The V and J genes are TRBV24-1 and TRBJ2-2, with 10 bases aligning to TRBD2. There are 16 residues in the CDR3. After removal of 7 bases from V and 7 bases from J, the junction contained 11 bases not matched to a gene. The germline CDR1 and CDR2 sequences are KGHDR and SFDVKD. The CDR3 bases are TGTGCCACCAGGGGAGCGGGGGGGTTCGGCGGCGGGGAGCTGTTTTTT. Translating gives CATRGAGGFGGGELFF.

This clonotype was picked up one time. The genes are TRBV7-9 and TRBJ2-1; D gene unclear. Per germline, CDR1 SEHNR and CDR2 FQNEAQ (reference sequence). Trimming stripped 3 bases from V and 4 bases from J, with 7 bases between. The CDR3 has 13 amino acids. The CDR3 nucleotides read TGTGCCAGCAGCTTTAAAGGGTACAATGAGCAGTTCTTC. Its protein product is CASSFKGYNEQFF.

V is TRBV5-6 and J is TRBJ2-4, with 11 bases lining up with TRBD1. J was trimmed by 6 bases and V by 0 bases; bases with no gene match: 2. The CDR3 has 15 residues. Germline values: CDR1 SGHDT, CDR2 YYEEEE. In DNA form, the CDR3 reads TGTGCCAGCAGCTTGGGCGGGACAGGGGGAAACATTCAGTACTTC. Its translation: CASSLGGTGGNIQYF. Full variable domain (outside the CDR3, taken from reference TRBV5-6 and TRBJ2-4): DAGVTQSPTHLIKTRGQQVTLRCSPKSGHDTVSWYQQALGQGPQFIFQYYEEEERQRGNFPDRFSGHQFPNYSSELNVNALLLGDSALYLCASSLGGTGGNIQYFGAGTRLSVL.

V and J are TRBV4-1 and TRBJ2-3; no clear D. There are 15 residues in the CDR3. Germline V gene sequence: CDR1 MGHRA, CDR2 YSYEKL. V shed 0 bases and J shed 0 bases, with 7 bases lying between them. CDR3 nucleotide sequence: TGCGCCAGCAGCCAAGAAATTTCTAGCACAGATACGCAGTATTTT. Translated, it gives CASSQEISSTDTQYF.

The chain combines TRBV7-9 with TRBJ2-7; maybe TRBD1 (5 bases). The CDR3 runs to 14 residues. Germline loops: CDR1 SEHNR, CDR2 FQNEAQ (reference sequence). Trimming removed 3 bases from V and 2 bases from J, with 11 bases in between. CDR3 nucleotides: TGTGCCAGCAGCTTCCTCCAGGGTGCCTACGAGCAGTACTTC. It yields the protein CASSFLQGAYEQYF.

This chain links TRBV11-1 with TRBJ2-7, with TRBD1 identical over 8 bases. Trimming removed 0 bases from V and 5 bases from J; junction bases left unmatched: 3. Per the germline V gene, CDR1 is SGHAT and CDR2 is FQDESV (reference sequence). There are 14 residues in the CDR3. The CDR3 loop reads CASSLAWTGNEQYF. The CDR3 DNA sequence: TGTGCCAGCAGCTTAGCGTGGACAGGGAACGAGCAGTACTTC.